This T cell receptor (beta chain) was recorded in a study of T cells in Graves' hyperthyroidism and ophthalmopathy. Findings of the study overall: Ophthalmopathy cases were set apart from stable hyperthyroidism by a 13 V-J model.

This CDR3 has 14 residues. V gave up 0 bases and J gave up 5 bases, with 10 bases separating them. The germline gives CDR1 MGHRA, CDR2 YSYEKL. As to this clonotype: Antigen: not known.

Using RNA transcripts as the source, TCR beta CDR3 regions were amplified. The TCR CDR3 was amplified in a first-round RT-PCR using the HTBI primer set. MiXCR was run by TCRdb on the multiplex PCR reads, yielding one entry per CDR3 protein. Among 45,000 to 60,000 distinct CDR3 sequences, 49% were seen once, and the ten largest hold roughly an eighth. For ophthalmopathy patients, the Clinical Activity Score was at least 3 and the NOSPECS grade at least 4; duration was under 3 months. Exclusion criteria comprised uncontrolled infection, other autoimmune disease, pregnancy or lactation. The origin of this receptor is a woman younger than 45 with Graves' ophthalmopathy. The chain joins TRBV4-1 to TRBJ1-2; no definite D call. The sequenced sample consisted of blood. The CDR3 DNA reads as TGCGCCAGCAGCCAAGAGCCAGGTGTTTATGGCTACACCTTC. Its protein product is CASSQEPGVYGYTF.